This T cell receptor (beta chain) was captured by sequencing in a study of blood T cell repertoires in COVID-19. Study-level information: Italy, Spain and the United States were the sources of the convalescent and acute COVID-19 samples. The cDNA or gDNA used as material had been derived from T cells, B-cell-depleted T cells, or PBMCs.

The CDR3 totals 14 residues. The V and J ends lost 2 bases and 0 bases respectively, with 4 bases between them. Germline loops: CDR1 SGHTA, CDR2 FQGNSA. Per the authors' pipeline: Reference gene primer amplification gave estimated nucleated cell counts. Generated by immunoSEQ multiplex PCR, the TCRdb table keeps only in-frame clones and is missing some. V and J calls and clone size are as listed in that table; D and trimming were resolved from the DNA. This sample has approximately 37,000 clones, with 88% found just once. The genes are TRBV7-2 and TRBJ2-2; no firm D call. This TCR derives from a woman aged 65 to 85 with acute or convalescent COVID-19. Source material: peripheral blood. CDR3 sequence: CASSLITNTGELFF. CDR3 in DNA: TGTGCCAGCAGCTTAATCACGAACACCGGGGAGCTGTTTTTT.